This T cell receptor beta chain was retrieved from a study of post-analysis software for immune sequencing data (dated by TCRdb to between 2014 and 2017). Concerning the study at large: Disease courses on record covered relapsing-remitting, secondary progressive and progressive-relapsing multiple sclerosis, though some patients had no subtype annotation. A subset of samples was prepared in parallel using single-end sample barcoding, then pooled and co-amplified after Illumina adapter ligation. Patient repertoires were compared against roughly 10 previously published healthy control repertoires from donors aged roughly 6 to 26 years. On the study overall, not on this receptor specifically: Multiple sclerosis patients had significantly lower normalized Chao1 diversity than controls, a result that suggests substantial peripheral T-cell clonal expansion. The multiple sclerosis patient group was slightly younger than the control group. Direct clustering with F measure revealed strong co-clustering of samples prepared in the same batch, which led to a batch-effect correction. Patients showed significantly higher frequencies than controls for about 5 TRBV segments, among them TRBV5-6, TRBV5-1 and TRBV20-1.

The CDR3 holds 14 amino acids from the cysteine to the phenylalanine. This entry keeps only the CDR3 DNA: 42 bases, framed from base 1. Trimming costs V 3 bases and J 6 bases, and their ends lie 13 bases apart. With respect to this clonotype: The target of this receptor is not known. Base qualities are not provided; no much larger clone lies one nucleotide away.

Library creation used PCR. These reads were obtained on an Illumina HiSeq 2500. To reduce PCR and sequencing biases, unique molecular identifiers were built into the TCR beta cDNA libraries. Per 1 to 10 million input T cells, roughly 0.5 million cDNA molecules were obtained, such that each molecule approximated one T cell. Patient libraries were prepared and sequenced with the same protocol used for the earlier healthy control dataset. Samples belonging to the same batch were prepared together, multiplexed and sequenced on a shared HiSeq lane. In the original analysis: Raw barcoded reads were processed with MIGEC, discarding single-read molecular identifier groups before consensus assembly and CDR3 extraction. VDJtools was used for post-analysis of the clonotype tables, and diversity was normalized by down-sampling every dataset to the size of the smallest sample. Repertoire overlap clustering matched CDR3 amino acid but not nucleotide sequences to correct batch-related cross-sample contamination. TCRdb reprocessed the public reads (quality trimming at Q25 with fastp, clone calling with MiXCR) and kept in-frame beta chains. Rows matching on CDR3 protein sequence are summarized as one entry with the most common DNA and genes. The authors' filters were not applied to this entry. Recorded for this sample are over 300,000 distinct CDR3 sequences; roughly 36% of them occurred a single time. The leading ten clones occupy 10% to 15% of the sample.

TCR beta repertoires were profiled from peripheral blood of 10 to 15 young patients with multiple sclerosis to demonstrate the VDJtools post-analysis software. The patients with multiple sclerosis were children and adolescents between roughly 6 and 16 years of age. Sequences were obtained from blood. The sequence derives from a girl aged 10 to 17 with multiple sclerosis. Here the chain combines TRBV12-3 or TRBV12-4 and TRBJ2-3, with the D gene call left open. In nucleotides, the sequence is TGTGCCAGCAGTTTCAGGCCTACGGCGGATACGCAGTATTTT. Its amino acids are CASSFRPTADTQYF.